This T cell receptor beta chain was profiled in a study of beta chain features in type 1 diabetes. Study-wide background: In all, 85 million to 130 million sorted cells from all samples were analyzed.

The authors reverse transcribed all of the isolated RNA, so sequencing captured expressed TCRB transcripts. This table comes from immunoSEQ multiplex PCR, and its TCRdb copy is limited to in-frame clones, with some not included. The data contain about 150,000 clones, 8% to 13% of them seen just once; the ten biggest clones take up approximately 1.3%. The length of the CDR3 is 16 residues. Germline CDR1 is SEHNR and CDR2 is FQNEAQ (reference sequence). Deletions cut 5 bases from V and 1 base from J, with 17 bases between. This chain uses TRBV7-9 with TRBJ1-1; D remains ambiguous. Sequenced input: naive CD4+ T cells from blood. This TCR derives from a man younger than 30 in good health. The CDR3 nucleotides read TGTGCCAGCAGCCCGGACGGACTGCTGACGAACACTGAAGCTTTCTTT. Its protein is CASSPDGLLTNTEAFF.